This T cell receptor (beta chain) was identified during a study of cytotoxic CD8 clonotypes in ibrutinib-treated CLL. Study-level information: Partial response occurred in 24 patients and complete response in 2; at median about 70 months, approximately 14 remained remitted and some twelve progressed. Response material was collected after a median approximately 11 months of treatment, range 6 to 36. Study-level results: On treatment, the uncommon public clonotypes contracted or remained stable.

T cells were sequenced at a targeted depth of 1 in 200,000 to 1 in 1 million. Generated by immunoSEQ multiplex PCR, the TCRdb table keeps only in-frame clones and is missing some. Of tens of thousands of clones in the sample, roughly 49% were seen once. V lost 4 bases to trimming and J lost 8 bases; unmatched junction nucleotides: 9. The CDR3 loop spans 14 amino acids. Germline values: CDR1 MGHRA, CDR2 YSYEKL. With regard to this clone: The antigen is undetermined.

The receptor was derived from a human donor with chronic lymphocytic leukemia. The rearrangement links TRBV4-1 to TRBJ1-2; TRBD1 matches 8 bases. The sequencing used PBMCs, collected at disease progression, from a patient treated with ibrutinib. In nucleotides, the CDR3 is TGCGCCAGCAGCCCCCTCGTTGCAGGGGGCGGCTACACCTTC. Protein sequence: CASSPLVAGGGYTF.